The next 7 T cell receptor beta chains were all read from a single sample in a study of shared clonotypes between healthy human individuals. Terminally differentiated effector memory CD45RA+ cells were excluded from the naive CD8 cells, which were CD45RO-negative and positively selected for CCR7. Measured with immunoSEQ multiplex PCR; TCRdb has only the in-frame clones, and not every one. The table has about 800,000 clones, 95% to 97% seen once. Sequenced sample: naive CD8+ T cells sorted from blood. All receptors derive from a man under 40 in good health.

Turning to this clone: This sample includes further DNA sequences coding for the same CDR3. The rearrangement uses TRBV27 and TRBJ1-5; D may be TRBD1 (6 bases). The CDR3 totals 14 residues. Germline loops: CDR1 MNHEY, CDR2 SMNVEV (reference sequence). Trimming took off 0 bases at V and 7 bases at J, with 10 bases between the two ends. The CDR3 DNA follows: TGTGCCAGCAGTTTATCGAGGGGGGGACAGCCCCAGCATTTT. Protein sequence: CASSLSRGGQPQHF.

This clone appeared a single time. The chain links TRBV28 to TRBJ2-3; D call uncertain. Trimming took off 2 bases at V and 0 bases at J, with 9 bases between the two ends. From germline, CDR1 is MDHEN and CDR2 SYDVKM. This CDR3 is 15 amino acids long. CDR3 DNA: TGTGCCAGCAGTTTAGACGTAACTAGCACAGATACGCAGTATTTT. Protein sequence: CASSLDVTSTDTQYF.

The chain recombines TRBV7-2 with TRBJ2-7; TRBD2 matches at 7 bases. After removal of 5 bases from V and 6 bases from J, the junction contained 10 bases not matched to a gene. Per the germline V gene, CDR1 is SGHTA and CDR2 is FQGNSA. CDR3 length: 14 amino acids. As DNA, the CDR3 is TGTGCCAGCAGCCCCACGGGCACGGGGGGCGAGCAGTACTTC. Amino acid sequence: CASSPTGTGGEQYF.

V and J are TRBV11-2 and TRBJ2-7; D unresolved. The CDR3 has 13 residues. Germline-derived CDR1 and CDR2 are SGHAT and FQNNGV. V was cut by 5 bases and J by 3 bases, with 11 bases left in between. The CDR3 coding sequence is TGTGCCAGCAGCCCGAGGAATTACTACGAGCAGTACTTC. This codes for CASSPRNYYEQYF. The variable domain in full, completed from reference TRBV11-2 and TRBJ2-7, reads EAGVAQSPRYKIIEKRQSVAFWCNPISGHATLYWYQQILGQGPKLLIQFQNNGVVDDSQLPKDRFSAERLKGVDSTLKIQPAKLEDSAVYLCASSPRNYYEQYFGPGTRLTVT.

This chain connects TRBV27 to TRBJ1-5; 8 nucleotides align to TRBD1. Germline V gene sequence: CDR1 MNHEY, CDR2 SMNVEV (reference sequence). J was trimmed by 4 bases and V by 5 bases; bases with no gene match: 4. CDR3 length equals 14 residues. The CDR3 region has the DNA TGTGCCAGCAGTCCAGACAGGGGTAATCAGCCCCAGCATTTT. Its protein product is CASSPDRGNQPQHF.

The chain is built from TRBV6-5 and TRBJ2-7; 8 positions match TRBD2. The CDR3 spans 15 residues. Trimming at V came to 2 bases and at J to 1 base, leaving 4 bases not matched to a gene. The V gene's germline CDR1 is MNHEY and CDR2 SVGAGI. CDR3 residues: CASSYGSGGSYEQYF. CDR3 DNA: TGTGCCAGCAGTTACGGCAGCGGGGGATCCTACGAGCAGTACTTC.

This chain links TRBV28 with TRBJ2-7; D could derive from TRBD1 or TRBD2 (5 bases each). The germline gives CDR1 MDHEN, CDR2 SYDVKM. The CDR3 is 14 residues long. With 6 bases removed from V and 2 bases from J, the gap between germline ends came to 14 bases. CDR3 residues: CASSPVGDPYEQYF. The CDR3 DNA follows: TGTGCCAGCAGCCCGGTGGGGGATCCCTACGAGCAGTACTTC.